The clone carrying this T cell receptor beta chain was picked up many times. Its antigen is undetermined. This sample stems from a study of CD8 T cells in ankylosing spondylitis. Points from the study as a whole: Several of the motif variants were reported before in synovial fluid and blood from reactive arthritis. Within matched ankylosing spondylitis synovial fluid, disease-linked clones were reportedly significantly enriched.

Each CDR3 protein gets one entry after TCRdb re-called the 5' RACE reads with MiXCR. The data hold about 220,000 distinct CDR3 sequences, with around 24% observed a single time. The CDR3 extends over 13 amino acids. CDR1 is LGHDT, CDR2 YNNKEL, per germline (reference sequence). Trimming left V 4 bases short and J 4 bases short, with 10 bases between. J is TRBJ1-2 and V is TRBV3-1; tentatively, D is TRBD1 (6 bases). Sequencing was performed on blood, either unsorted or a sorted T cell fraction (not recorded which). The TCR sequence derives from a male donor with ankylosing spondylitis or in good health (not recorded which). The CDR3 here is CASSPETGYGYTF. The CDR3 DNA reads as TGTGCCAGCAGCCCAGAGACAGGCTATGGCTACACCTTC. The complete variable domain, with remaining parts taken from reference TRBV3-1 and TRBJ1-2, reads DTAVSQTPKYLVTQMGNDKSIKCEQNLGHDTMYWYKQDSKKFLKIMFSYNNKELIINETVPNRFSPKSPDKAHLNLHINSLELGDSAVYFCASSPETGYGYTFGSGTRLTVV.